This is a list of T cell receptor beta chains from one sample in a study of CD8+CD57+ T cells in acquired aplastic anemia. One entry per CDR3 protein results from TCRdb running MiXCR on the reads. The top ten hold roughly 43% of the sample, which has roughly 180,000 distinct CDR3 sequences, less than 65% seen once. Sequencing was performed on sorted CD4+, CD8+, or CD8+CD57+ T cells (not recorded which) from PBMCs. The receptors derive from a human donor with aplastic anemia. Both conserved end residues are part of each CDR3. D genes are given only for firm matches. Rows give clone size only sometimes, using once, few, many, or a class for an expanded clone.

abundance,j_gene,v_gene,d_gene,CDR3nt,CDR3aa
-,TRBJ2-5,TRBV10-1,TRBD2,TGCGCCAGCAGTGAACGGGAGGGGGAGACCCAGTACTTC,CASSEREGETQYF
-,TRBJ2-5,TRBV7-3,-,TGTGCCAGCAGATTAACGCCGATGGCAGCAGAGACCCAGTACTTC,CASRLTPMAAETQYF
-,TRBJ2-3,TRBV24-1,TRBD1,TGTGCCACCAGTGACTCCGGACAGGGCCGGGCTGATACGCAGTATTTT,CATSDSGQGRADTQYF
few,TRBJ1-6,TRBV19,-,TGTGCCAGTAGTTTCCGGGCTGACTATAATTCACCCCTCCACTTT,CASSFRADYNSPLHF
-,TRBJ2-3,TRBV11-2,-,TGTGCCAGCAGCTTAGTAAGGGATACGCAGTATTTT,CASSLVRDTQYF
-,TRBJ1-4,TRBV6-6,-,TGTGCCTGTAGGACAGCAACTAATGAAAAACTGTTTTTT,CACRTATNEKLFF
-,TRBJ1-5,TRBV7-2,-,TGTGCCAGCAGCCCCCAGTTGAGCAATCAGCCCCAGCATTTT,CASSPQLSNQPQHF
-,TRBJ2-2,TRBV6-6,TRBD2,TGTGCCAGCAAGTGGGAGGGCCGGGAAAACACCGGGGAGCTGTTTTTT,CASKWEGRENTGELFF
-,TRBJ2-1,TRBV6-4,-,TGTGCCAGCGGGGGGGACAACAATGAGCAGTTCTTC,CASGGDNNEQFF
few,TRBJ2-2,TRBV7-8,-,TGTGCCAGCAGCTTAGCCGGGGGGAACACCGGGGAGCTGTTTTTT,CASSLAGGNTGELFF
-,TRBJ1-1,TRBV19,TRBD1,TGTGCCAGTAACCCGCGAGCAGGGGGGAACACTGAAGCTTTCTTT,CASNPRAGGNTEAFF
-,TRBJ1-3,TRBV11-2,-,TGTGCCAGCAGCTTAGATTTGACCAGCTCTGGAAACACCATATATTTT,CASSLDLTSSGNTIYF
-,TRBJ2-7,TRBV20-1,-,TGCAGTGCTAGATGGGGTGGGAACTACGAGCAGTACTTC,CSARWGGNYEQYF
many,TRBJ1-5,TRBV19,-,TGTGCCAGTAGGGGTTGGGTAGATCAGCCCCAGCATTTT,CASRGWVDQPQHF
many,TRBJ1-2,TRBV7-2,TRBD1,TGTGCCAGCAGCCTGCTTCCGGGACAGGAGGGCTACACCTTC,CASSLLPGQEGYTF
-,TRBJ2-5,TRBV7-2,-,TGTGCCAGCAGCCCGGCTTTGAAGGAGGCCCAGTACTTC,CASSPALKEAQYF
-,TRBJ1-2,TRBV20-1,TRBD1,TGCAGTGCTAGAGCGACAATCACAGGGGGCCCCTATGGCTACACCTTC,CSARATITGGPYGYTF
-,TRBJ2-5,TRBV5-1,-,TGCGCCAGCAGCTTAGGAGGTATCGGCGCAGAGACCCAGTACTTC,CASSLGGIGAETQYF
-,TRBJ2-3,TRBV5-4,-,TGTGCCAGCAGCTCAGGGGCTAAGACCCGTACAGATACGCAGTATTTT,CASSSGAKTRTDTQYF
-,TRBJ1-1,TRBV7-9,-,TGTGCCAGCAGCCGACAAACTGAAGCTTTCTTT,CASSRQTEAFF
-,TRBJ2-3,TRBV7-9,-,TGTGCCAGCAGCCACAGGCCGACGAACACCGGGGATACGCAGTATTTT,CASSHRPTNTGDTQYF
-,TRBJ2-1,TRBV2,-,TGTGCCAGCAGGGGGGCCAGGGAGGAGGTGAATGAGCAGTTCTTC,CASRGAREEVNEQFF
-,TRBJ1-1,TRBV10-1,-,TGCGCAAGCAGTGAGGAAAGAGGTTGGTACAATGAAGCTTTCTTT,CASSEERGWYNEAFF
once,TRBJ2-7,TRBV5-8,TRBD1,TGTGCCAGCAGTTCGCTACAGGGGGCGTTTGAGCAGTACTTC,CASSSLQGAFEQYF
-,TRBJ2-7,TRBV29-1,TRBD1,TGCAGCGTTATGTCAGACTCCTATAGACAGGGTTCCTCCTACGAGCAGTACTTC,CSVMSDSYRQGSSYEQYF
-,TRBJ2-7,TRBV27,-,TGTGCCAGCAGCCACATGGGGGGCGAGCAGTACTTC,CASSHMGGEQYF
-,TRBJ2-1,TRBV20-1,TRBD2,TGCAGTGCTAGGCGCGGGGGGGCCTACAATGAGCAGTTCTTC,CSARRGGAYNEQFF
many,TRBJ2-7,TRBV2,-,TGTGCCAGCATACCAGGGTCCGCTGGGGGCTACGAGCAGTACTTC,CASIPGSAGGYEQYF
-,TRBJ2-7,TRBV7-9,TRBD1,TGTGCCAGCAGCGCACCGGGACAGAGTGCCTACGAGCAGTACTTC,CASSAPGQSAYEQYF
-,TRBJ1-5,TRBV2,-,TGTGCCAGCAGTCCCAGGGACGTCCCGGGTGTAAGCTGGCCCCAGCATTTT,CASSPRDVPGVSWPQHF
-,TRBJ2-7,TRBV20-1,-,TGCAGTGCTAGAGGAGCGGGCAGATACGAGCAGTACTTC,CSARGAGRYEQYF
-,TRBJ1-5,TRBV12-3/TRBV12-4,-,TGTGCCAGCAGAGATGACAGAGGCAATCAGCCCCAGCATTTT,CASRDDRGNQPQHF
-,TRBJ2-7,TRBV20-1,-,TGCAGCGTTGAAGAGGGGAGCGCCTCTCGGTACGAGCAGTACTTC,CSVEEGSASRYEQYF
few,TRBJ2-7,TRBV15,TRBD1,TGTGCCACCAGCAGAGTGACAGGGGGCCGCTCCTACGAGCAGTACTTC,CATSRVTGGRSYEQYF
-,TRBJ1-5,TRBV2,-,TGTGCCAGCAGGGGACTTCAGAATCAGCCCCAGCATTTT,CASRGLQNQPQHF
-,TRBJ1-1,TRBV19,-,TGTGCCAGTAGTATTGGCCTAACAGGGAACACTGAAGCTTTCTTT,CASSIGLTGNTEAFF
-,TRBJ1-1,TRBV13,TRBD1,TGTGCCAGCAGCGTAGTGACAGGGGGGCGAAGGAGGACTGAAGCTTTCTTT,CASSVVTGGRRRTEAFF
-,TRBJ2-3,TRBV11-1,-,TGTGCCAGCAGCCAATTCGCAAATCCGGATACGCAGTATTTT,CASSQFANPDTQYF
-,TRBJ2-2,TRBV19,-,TGTGCCAGCAGCCCCAGTAGGGTTAACACCGGGGAGCTGTTTTTT,CASSPSRVNTGELFF
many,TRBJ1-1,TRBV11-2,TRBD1,TGTGCCAGCAGCCCTGGACAGGGTCGGGACACTGAAGCTTTCTTT,CASSPGQGRDTEAFF
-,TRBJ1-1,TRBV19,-,TGTGCCAGTACAACGGGACGGACGAACACGGAAGCTTTCTTT,CASTTGRTNTEAFF
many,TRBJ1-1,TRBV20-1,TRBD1,TGCAGTGCTACCGACATGGACAGGGGGAACACTGAAGCTTTCTTT,CSATDMDRGNTEAFF
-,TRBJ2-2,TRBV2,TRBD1,TGTGCCAGCAGCGGACAGGGGGTATCCGGGGAGCTGTTTTTT,CASSGQGVSGELFF
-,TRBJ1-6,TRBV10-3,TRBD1,TGTGCCATCTCGACAGGGACGCCCAATTCACCCCTCCACTTT,CAISTGTPNSPLHF
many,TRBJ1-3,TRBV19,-,TGTGCCAGCAGGTACGGGGGTTACTCTGGAAACACCATATATTTT,CASRYGGYSGNTIYF
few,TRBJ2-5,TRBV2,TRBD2,TGTGCCAGCAGTGAGGACGGACTAGCGGGGGGGGCCTCGGGGGAGACCCAGTACTTC,CASSEDGLAGGASGETQYF
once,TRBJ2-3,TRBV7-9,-,TGTGCCAGCAGCGTAGGTTTTCCGGATACGCAGTATTTT,CASSVGFPDTQYF
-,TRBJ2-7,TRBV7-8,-,TGTGCCAGCAGCTTAGCATTCGAACCGCGGGAGCAGTACTTC,CASSLAFEPREQYF
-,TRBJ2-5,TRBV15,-,TGTGCCACCAGCAGAGTAGGTCGCCAAGAGACCCAGTACTTC,CATSRVGRQETQYF
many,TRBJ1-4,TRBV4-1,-,TGCGCCAGCAGCCGGGAGGGAGGGAGGACTAATGAAAAACTGTTTTTT,CASSREGGRTNEKLFF
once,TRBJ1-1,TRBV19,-,TGTGCCAGTTCAAACAGCATGAACACTGAAGCTTTCTTT,CASSNSMNTEAFF
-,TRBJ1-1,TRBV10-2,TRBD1,TGCGCCAGCAGTGATCGGACAGGGCCCCGTATGAACACTGAAGCTTTCTTT,CASSDRTGPRMNTEAFF
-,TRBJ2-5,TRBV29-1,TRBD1,TGCAGCGTTGAGGCCGGGACAGTCGGCGGGACCCAGTACTTC,CSVEAGTVGGTQYF